This TCR beta chain was identified in a study of lymphopenia after photon versus proton radiotherapy. Germline V lookup: CDR1 KGHSH, CDR2 LQKENI. CDR3 length equals 14 residues. V lost 3 bases and J 7 bases, leaving 13 bases between the germline ends. Sequencing used immunoSEQ multiplex PCR; TCRdb keeps in-frame clones, though not all of them. The sample lists around 63,000 clones; roughly 86% were seen once. This clone was observed a few times. The antigen remains undetermined. Study outcomes and limitations: Better survival with proton therapy was suggested as possible, not demonstrated. Larger post-nadir TCR diversity loss correlated inversely with survival in deceased patients. Under photons, naive T cells and diversity fell while effector/memory populations rose.

The sequencing used peripheral blood, collected from a patient treated with photon-based radiotherapy. The source of this sequence is a man aged 35 to 55 with gastric cancer. J is TRBJ2-1 and V is TRBV18; D gene uncertain. The CDR3 loop is CASSPWANGNEQFF. In nucleotides, the CDR3 is TGTGCCAGCTCACCCTGGGCCAACGGGAATGAGCAGTTCTTC.